The 18 T cell receptor beta chains listed next were all sequenced from one sample in a study of T cell responses to AZD1222 COVID-19 vaccine. The assay was immunoSEQ multiplex PCR, and TCRdb's table has in-frame clones only and misses some. The sample gives 100,000 to 110,000 clones, about 88% of which show up once; about 1.8% is in the top ten. Here the sequenced sample was peripheral blood, taken on day 0 of AZD1222 vaccination. The receptor source for this set is an adult in good health.

The table lists this clone with a count of one. V and J are TRBV11-2 and TRBJ1-5; a possible D gene is TRBD1 (5 bases). CDR1 is SGHAT and CDR2 is FQNNGV in the germline V gene. The V end was cut by 3 bases, the J end by 6 bases, with 9 bases between. The CDR3 totals 13 residues. The CDR3 protein is CASSLVGGQPQHF. DNA for the CDR3: TGTGCCAGCAGCTTGGTTGGGGGTCAGCCCCAGCATTTT.

The rearrangement uses TRBV5-1 and TRBJ1-4, with D unclear. V shed 4 bases and J shed 0 bases, with 7 bases lying between them. In germline, CDR1 is SGHRS, CDR2 YFSETQ. The CDR3 totals 14 residues. CDR3 coding DNA: TGCGCCAGCAGCACGGATTCAACTAATGAAAAACTGTTTTTT. Its translation: CASSTDSTNEKLFF.

The J gene is TRBJ1-5, the V gene TRBV19; weak D call: TRBD1 (6 bases). Germline CDR1 LNHDA, CDR2 SQIVND (reference sequence). CDR3 length: 16 amino acids. V was pared by 3 bases and J by 4 bases, with 16 bases between. CDR3 sequence (DNA): TGTGCCAGTAGTATGGCCGGGACAAGTTCGAATCAGCCCCAGCATTTT. It translates to CASSMAGTSSNQPQHF. The whole variable domain, remainder taken from reference TRBV19 and TRBJ1-5, is DGGITQSPKYLFRKEGQNVTLSCEQNLNHDAMYWYRQDPGQGLRLIYYSQIVNDFQKGDIAEGYSVSREKKESFPLTVTSAQKNPTAFYLCASSMAGTSSNQPQHFGDGTRLSIL.

CDR3 bases: TGTGCCAGCAGCGAAAGGGGGCAGAACACCGGGGAGCTGTTTTTT. Translation gives CASSERGQNTGELFF. J is TRBJ2-2 and V is TRBV2, with TRBD1 matching 7 bases. J gave up 1 base and V 6 bases, and 5 bases lay outside the gene matches. CDR3 length: 15 amino acids. The germline V gene has CDR1 SNHLY and CDR2 FYNNEI.

The chain links TRBV5-1 to TRBJ1-2, with TRBD1 matching 9 bases. Germline CDR1 SGHRS, CDR2 YFSETQ. Trimming took 4 bases from V and 4 from J; bases not matched to a gene: 5. The CDR3 extends over 14 amino acids. In nucleotides, the CDR3 is TGCGCCAGCAGCGAAACAGGGGGCCCCTATGGCTACACCTTC. Encoded protein: CASSETGGPYGYTF. Combining the CDR3 with reference TRBV5-1 and TRBJ1-2 gives the whole variable domain KAGVTQTPRYLIKTRGQQVTLSCSPISGHRSVSWYQQTPGQGLQFLFEYFSETQRNKGNFPGRFSGRQFSNSRSEMNVSTLELGDSALYLCASSETGGPYGYTFGSGTRLTVV.

This chain connects TRBV7-9 to TRBJ2-5, with D possibly being TRBD1 (6 bases). Looked up from germline, CDR1 is SEHNR and CDR2 is FQNEAQ (reference sequence). Trimming took 1 base from V and 2 from J, leaving 11 bases between them. The CDR3 runs 15 residues. CDR3 region: CASSLGGQPQETQYF. The DNA for the CDR3 is TGTGCCAGCAGCTTAGGCGGACAGCCGCAAGAGACCCAGTACTTC.

V gene TRBV27 combines with J gene TRBJ1-6; TRBD1 is a possible D gene (5 bases). Germline-derived CDR1 and CDR2 are MNHEY and SMNVEV (reference sequence). CDR3 length equals 15 residues. Deletions cut 2 bases from V and 9 bases from J, with 14 bases between. CDR3 in DNA: TGTGCCAGCAGTTTAGATCAGGGCCCCGGTTCACCCCTCCACTTT. This codes for CASSLDQGPGSPLHF.

The table lists this clone with a count of one. CDR3 DNA: TGTGCCAGCAGTGGCGCGAACACCGGGGAGCTGTTTTTT. Encoded protein: CASSGANTGELFF. V gene TRBV5-6 combines with J gene TRBJ2-2; D gene uncertain. The V gene lost 5 bases and the J gene lost 0 bases, with 5 bases spanning the gap. The CDR3 covers 13 residues. CDR1 and CDR2 from the germline V gene are SGHDT and YYEEEE.

This chain links TRBV9 with TRBJ2-3; TRBD2 matches at 9 bases. The CDR3 is made up of 17 amino acids. Unmatched junction bases numbered 7, after V lost 0 bases and J lost 2 bases. From germline, CDR1 is SGDLS and CDR2 YYNGEE. The CDR3 DNA reads as TGTGCCAGCAGCGTAGTGGGAGCGGGAGGCCCCACAGATACGCAGTATTTT. Amino acids: CASSVVGAGGPTDTQYF.

The chain is built from TRBV24-1 and TRBJ1-3; possible D gene TRBD1, 6 bases. The V gene lost 6 bases and the J gene lost 1 base, with 9 bases spanning the gap. There are 14 residues in the CDR3. From germline, CDR1 is KGHDR and CDR2 SFDVKD. The DNA for the CDR3 is TGTGCCACCAGTCAAGGGGGTTCTGGAAACACCATATATTTT. As protein: CATSQGGSGNTIYF.

This chain uses TRBV3-1 (or the pseudogene TRBV3-2) with TRBJ2-2; TRBD2 matches 13 bases. The length of the CDR3 is 21 residues. Trimming at V came to 5 bases and at J to 5 bases, leaving 20 bases not matched to a gene. Germline V lookup: CDR1 LGHDT, CDR2 YNNKEL (reference sequence). In nucleotides, the CDR3 is TGTGCCAGCAGCTCCCAAGGCCTACTAGCGGGAGGGCCAGGAAGGACCGGGGAGCTGTTTTTT. Its protein is CASSSQGLLAGGPGRTGELFF.

This chain links TRBV18 with TRBJ2-4, with D hard to call. V gave up 0 bases and J gave up 6 bases, with 9 bases separating them. The germline gives CDR1 KGHSH, CDR2 LQKENI. CDR3 length: 14 amino acids. The CDR3 nucleotides are TGTGCCAGCTCACCACCGGAGACAAGAAACATTCAGTACTTC. Encoded protein: CASSPPETRNIQYF.

V gene TRBV6-2 or TRBV6-3 combines with J gene TRBJ1-1; D is uncertain. The CDR3 loop spans 13 amino acids. Germline-derived CDR1 and CDR2 are MNHEY and SVGEGT. The V end was cut by 5 bases, the J end by 5 bases, with 12 bases between. CDR3 sequence reads: CASSREPWTEAFF. DNA of the CDR3: TGTGCCAGCAGTCGGGAACCGTGGACTGAAGCTTTCTTT.

The DNA for the CDR3 is TGTGCCAGCAGCCGACAGGGGGGTACTGAAGCTTTCTTT. Translation: CASSRQGGTEAFF. The genes are TRBV14 and TRBJ1-1; TRBD1 matches at 9 bases. The CDR3 runs 13 residues. Germline V gene lookup returns CDR1 SGHDN and CDR2 FVKESK. J gave up 5 bases and V 4 bases, and 2 bases lay outside the gene matches.

CDR3 residues: CASRGTSGRAYEQYF. The CDR3 DNA reads as TGTGCCAGCAGGGGGACTAGCGGGAGAGCCTACGAGCAGTACTTC. The chain employs TRBV6-5 and TRBJ2-7; 14 bases are shared with TRBD2. The CDR3 consists of 15 residues. Germline V lookup: CDR1 MNHEY, CDR2 SVGAGI. V lost 6 bases to trimming and J lost 2 bases; unmatched junction nucleotides: 3.

The CDR3 nucleotides are TGCGCCAGCTTTGATGCAGATACGCAGTATTTT. As protein: CASFDADTQYF. The rearrangement uses TRBV10-2 and TRBJ2-3; D remains ambiguous. Germline CDR1 WSHSY, CDR2 SAAADI. The CDR3 runs 11 residues. Trimming cost V 8 bases and J 4 bases, with 7 bases left between them.

V is TRBV24-1 and J is TRBJ2-3, with 8 bases matching TRBD1. Germline trimming cut 4 bases from V and 4 bases from J; bases unmatched to any gene: 6. The CDR3 consists of 15 residues. Germline CDR1 KGHDR, CDR2 SFDVKD. The CDR3 region is CATSDLLQGADTQYF. The CDR3 DNA is TGTGCCACCAGTGACCTGTTACAGGGGGCAGATACGCAGTATTTT.

This chain joins TRBV6-6 and TRBJ2-7, with D maybe TRBD1 (6 bases). V dropped 5 bases and J dropped 1 base, with 12 bases sitting between them. This CDR3 comprises 14 residues. Germline lookup yields CDR1 MNHNY and CDR2 SVGAGI (reference sequence). CDR3 residues: CASSVVQGSYEQYF. The CDR3 DNA reads TGTGCCAGCAGTGTGGTACAGGGATCCTACGAGCAGTACTTC.